The next 6 T cell receptor beta chains were all read from a single sample in a study of cytomegalovirus exposure and HLA in healthy donors. The PCR employed 60 Vbeta primers together with 13 Jbeta primers. Clones were sequenced by immunoSEQ multiplex PCR, and TCRdb holds only the in-frame ones, with some missing. Among roughly 120,000 clones, about 80% were seen once, and the ten largest hold approximately 0.97%. The sample consisted of PBMCs. The receptors were gathered from a human donor in good health.

The chain links TRBV2 to TRBJ1-6, with D possibly TRBD1 on 5 matching bases. This CDR3 has 17 residues. Germline V gene sequence: CDR1 SNHLY, CDR2 FYNNEI. V was cut by 7 bases and J by 4 bases, with 20 bases left in between. The CDR3 DNA sequence: TGTGCCAGCACTCCTGCGGGGGGTAGTGGGTATAATTCACCCCTCCACTTT. Translating gives CASTPAGGSGYNSPLHF.

The J gene is TRBJ1-4, the V gene TRBV6-6; a possible D gene is TRBD1 (5 bases). V lost 4 bases to trimming and J lost 4 bases, with 10 bases between them. The CDR3 covers 14 residues. The germline CDR1 and CDR2 sequences are MNHNY and SVGAGI (reference sequence). The CDR3 loop reads CASSFGTYNEKLFF. As DNA, the CDR3 is TGTGCCAGCAGTTTCGGGACTTATAATGAAAAACTGTTTTTT.

This sequence joins TRBV15 and TRBJ2-3, with D possibly TRBD2 on 6 matching bases. CDR3 length: 14 amino acids. V lost 3 bases to trimming and J lost 1 base, with 8 bases between them. Germline values: CDR1 LNHNV, CDR2 YYDKDF (reference sequence). The CDR3 protein is CATSRREGTDTQYF. As DNA, the CDR3 is TGTGCCACCAGCAGGAGGGAGGGCACAGATACGCAGTATTTT.

The gene calls are TRBV2 and TRBJ2-7; 9 bases match TRBD1. The CDR3 loop spans 14 amino acids. Germline V gene lookup returns CDR1 SNHLY and CDR2 FYNNEI. V lost 7 bases to trimming and J lost 3 bases; unmatched junction nucleotides: 7. The CDR3 bases are TGTGCCAGCACTCCGGGACAGGGTGTCTACGAGCAGTACTTC. Its translation is CASTPGQGVYEQYF.

The gene calls are TRBV29-1 and TRBJ2-1; 7 nucleotides agree with TRBD2. V dropped 1 base and J dropped 7; count of bases not matched to a gene: 13. From germline, CDR1 is SQVTM and CDR2 ANQGSEA. This CDR3 is 16 amino acids long. CDR3 protein: CSVEGYRDYSRNEQFF. The CDR3 coding sequence is TGCAGCGTTGAAGGGTACCGGGACTACAGCAGGAATGAGCAGTTCTTC.

This chain uses TRBV5-1 with TRBJ1-4; D gene ambiguous. V was clipped by 2 bases and J by 6 bases, with 14 bases between them. Germline V CDR1 and CDR2: SGHRS, YFSETQ. The CDR3 has 15 residues. This chain's CDR3 is CASSLEKRRYEKLFF. DNA of the CDR3: TGCGCCAGCAGCTTAGAAAAAAGGCGGTATGAAAAACTGTTTTTT.